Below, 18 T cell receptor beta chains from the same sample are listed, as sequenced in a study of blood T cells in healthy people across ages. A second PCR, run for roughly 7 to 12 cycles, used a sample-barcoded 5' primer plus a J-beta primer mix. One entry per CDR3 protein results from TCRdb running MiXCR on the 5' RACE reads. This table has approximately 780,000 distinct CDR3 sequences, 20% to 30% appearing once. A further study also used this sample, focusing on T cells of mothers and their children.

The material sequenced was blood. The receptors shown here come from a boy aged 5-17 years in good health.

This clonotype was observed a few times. CDR3 coding DNA: TGTGCCAGCAGTTTCTTGGGCCGACGAGCTTTCTTT. Translation gives CASSFLGRRAFF. The genes are TRBV28 and TRBJ1-1, with no clear D. Germline CDR1 is MDHEN and CDR2 is SYDVKM. CDR3 length equals 12 residues. The ends were cut back, 3 bases at V and 10 bases at J, with 12 bases in the middle.

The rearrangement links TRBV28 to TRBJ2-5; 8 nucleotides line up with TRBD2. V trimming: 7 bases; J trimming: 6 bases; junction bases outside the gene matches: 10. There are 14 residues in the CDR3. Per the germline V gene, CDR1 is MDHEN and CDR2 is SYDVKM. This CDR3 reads CASTLGGGWKTQYF. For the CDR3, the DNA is TGTGCCAGCACCCTAGGCGGGGGGTGGAAGACCCAGTACTTC.

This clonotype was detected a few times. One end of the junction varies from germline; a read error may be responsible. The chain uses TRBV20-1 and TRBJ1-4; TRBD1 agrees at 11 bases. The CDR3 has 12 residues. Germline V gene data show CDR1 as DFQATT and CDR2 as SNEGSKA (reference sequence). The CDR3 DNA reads TGCAGTATACCGGGACAGGGGGAAAGACTGTTTTTT. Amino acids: CSIPGQGERLFF.

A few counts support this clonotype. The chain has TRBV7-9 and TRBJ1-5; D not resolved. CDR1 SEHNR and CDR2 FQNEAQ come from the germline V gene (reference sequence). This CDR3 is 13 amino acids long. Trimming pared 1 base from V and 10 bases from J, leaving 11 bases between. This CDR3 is CASSLGEVDPQHF. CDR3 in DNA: TGTGCCAGCAGCTTAGGCGAGGTGGATCCCCAGCATTTT.

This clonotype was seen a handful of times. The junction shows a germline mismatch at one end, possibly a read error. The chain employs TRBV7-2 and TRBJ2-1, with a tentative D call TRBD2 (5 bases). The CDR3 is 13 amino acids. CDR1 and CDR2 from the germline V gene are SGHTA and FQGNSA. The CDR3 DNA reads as TGTGTCAGCAGCTTCCCCGCTAGCAACGAGCAGTTCTTC. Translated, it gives CVSSFPASNEQFF. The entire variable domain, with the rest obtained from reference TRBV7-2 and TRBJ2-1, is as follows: GAGVSQSPSNKVTEKGKDVELRCDPISGHTALYWYRQSLGQGLEFLIYFQGNSAPDKSGLPSDRFSAERTGGSVSTLTIQRTQQEDSAVYLCVSSFPASNEQFFGPGTRLTVL.

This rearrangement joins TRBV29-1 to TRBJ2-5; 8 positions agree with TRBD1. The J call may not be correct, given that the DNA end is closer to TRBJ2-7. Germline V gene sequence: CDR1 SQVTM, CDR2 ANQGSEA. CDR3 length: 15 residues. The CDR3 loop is CSVEGGVDRGYEQYF. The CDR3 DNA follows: TGCAGCGTTGAAGGTGGGGTAGACAGGGGATACGAGCAGTACTTC.

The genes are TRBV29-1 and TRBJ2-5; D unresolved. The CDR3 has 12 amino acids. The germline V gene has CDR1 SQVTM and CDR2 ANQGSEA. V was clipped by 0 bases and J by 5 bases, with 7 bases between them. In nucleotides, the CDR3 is TGCAGCGTTGAAGATCTCGGCGAGACCCAGTACTTC. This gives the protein CSVEDLGETQYF.

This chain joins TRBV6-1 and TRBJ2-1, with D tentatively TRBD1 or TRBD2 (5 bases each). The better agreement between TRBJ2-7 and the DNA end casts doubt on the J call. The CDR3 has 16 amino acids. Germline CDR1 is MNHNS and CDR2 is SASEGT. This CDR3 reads CASSAGRSYLGYEQYF. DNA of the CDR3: TGTGCCAGCAGTGCGGGACGGAGTTATTTGGGGTACGAGCAGTACTTC.

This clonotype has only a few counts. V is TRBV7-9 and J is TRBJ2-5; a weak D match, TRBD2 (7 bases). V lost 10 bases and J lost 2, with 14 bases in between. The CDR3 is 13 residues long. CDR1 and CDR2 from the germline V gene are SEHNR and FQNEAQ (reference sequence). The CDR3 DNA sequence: TGTGCCACCTCAAGGGGGGGACAAGAGACCCAGTACTTC. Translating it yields CATSRGGQETQYF. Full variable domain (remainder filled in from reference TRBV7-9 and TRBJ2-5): DTGVSQNPRHKITKRGQNVTFRCDPISEHNRLYWYRQTLGQGPEFLTYFQNEAQLEKSRLLSDRFSAERPKGSFSTLEIQRTEQGDSAMYLCATSRGGQETQYFGPGTRLLVL.

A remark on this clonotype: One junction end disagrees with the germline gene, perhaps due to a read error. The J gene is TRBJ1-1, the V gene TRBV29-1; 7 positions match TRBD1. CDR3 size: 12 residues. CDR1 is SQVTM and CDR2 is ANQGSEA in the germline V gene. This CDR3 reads CSVEGTGRETFF. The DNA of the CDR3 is TGCAGCGTTGAAGGGACAGGACGTGAAACTTTCTTT.

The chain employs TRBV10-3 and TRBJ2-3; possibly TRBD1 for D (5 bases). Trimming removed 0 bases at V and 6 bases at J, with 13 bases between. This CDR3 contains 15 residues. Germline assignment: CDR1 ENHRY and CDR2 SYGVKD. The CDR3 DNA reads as TGTGCCATCAGTGAGTCCATAGGGGTAAGGGATACGCAGTATTTT. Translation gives CAISESIGVRDTQYF.

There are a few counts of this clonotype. In DNA form, the CDR3 reads TGCGCCAGCAGCCTGGAAGGGACAGGGAGTGGCTACACCTTC. This encodes CASSLEGTGSGYTF. The rearrangement uses TRBV5-1 and TRBJ1-2, with 9 bases identical to TRBD1. V lost 4 bases, J lost 7 bases, and 8 bases stayed unmatched. This CDR3 region has 14 residues. Germline V CDR1 and CDR2: SGHRS, YFSETQ. Supplemented by reference TRBV5-1 and TRBJ1-2, the full variable domain reads KAGVTQTPRYLIKTRGQQVTLSCSPISGHRSVSWYQQTPGQGLQFLFEYFSETQRNKGNFPGRFSGRQFSNSRSEMNVSTLELGDSALYLCASSLEGTGSGYTFGSGTRLTVV.

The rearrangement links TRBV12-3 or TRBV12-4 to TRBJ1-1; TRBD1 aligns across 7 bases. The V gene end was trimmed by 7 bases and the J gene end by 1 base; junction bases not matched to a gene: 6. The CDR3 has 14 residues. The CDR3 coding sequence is TGTGCCAGCACCTGGGGGACAGCGAACACTGAAGCTTTCTTT. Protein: CASTWGTANTEAFF.

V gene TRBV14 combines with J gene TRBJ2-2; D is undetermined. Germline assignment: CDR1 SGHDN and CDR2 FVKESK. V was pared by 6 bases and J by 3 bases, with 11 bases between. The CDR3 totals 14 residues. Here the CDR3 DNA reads TGTGCCAGCAGTACTAATTGGGACACCGGGGAGCTGTTTTTT. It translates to CASSTNWDTGELFF.

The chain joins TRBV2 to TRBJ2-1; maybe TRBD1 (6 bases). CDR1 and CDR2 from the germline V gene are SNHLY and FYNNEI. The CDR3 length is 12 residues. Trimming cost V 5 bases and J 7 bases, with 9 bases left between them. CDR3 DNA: TGTGCCAGCAGTTACAGGGCAAATGAGCAGTTCTTC. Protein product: CASSYRANEQFF.

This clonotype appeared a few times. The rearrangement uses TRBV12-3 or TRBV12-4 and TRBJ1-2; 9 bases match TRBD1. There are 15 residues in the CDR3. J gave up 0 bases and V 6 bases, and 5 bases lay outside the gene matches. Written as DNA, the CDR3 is TGTGCCAGCAGACGAGGGACAGGGCCTAACTATGGCTACACCTTC. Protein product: CASRRGTGPNYGYTF.

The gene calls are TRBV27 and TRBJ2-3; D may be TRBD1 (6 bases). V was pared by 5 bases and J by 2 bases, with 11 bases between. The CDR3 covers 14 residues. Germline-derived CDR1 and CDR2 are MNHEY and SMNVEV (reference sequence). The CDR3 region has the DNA TGTGCCAGCAGTGGTGAGGGGGTCACAGATACGCAGTATTTT. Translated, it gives CASSGEGVTDTQYF.

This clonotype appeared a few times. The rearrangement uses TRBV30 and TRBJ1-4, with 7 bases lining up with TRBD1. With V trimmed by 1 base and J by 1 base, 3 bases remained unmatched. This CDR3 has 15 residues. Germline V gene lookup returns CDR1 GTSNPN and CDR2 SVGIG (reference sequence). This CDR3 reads CAWSGRQGTNEKLFF. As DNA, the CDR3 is TGTGCCTGGAGTGGACGACAGGGAACTAATGAAAAACTGTTTTTT. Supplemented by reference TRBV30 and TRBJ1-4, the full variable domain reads SQTIHQWPATLVQPVGSPLSLECTVEGTSNPNLYWYRQAAGRGLQLLFYSVGIGQISSEVPQNLSASRPQDRQFILSSKKLLLSDSGFYLCAWSGRQGTNEKLFFGSGTQLSVL.